These 32 T cell receptor beta chains were all obtained from the same sample, sequenced in a study of vaccination effects on CD4 cells after COVID-19. Following an approximately ten-day culture, CD4+ T cells were purified. Produced via immunoSEQ multiplex PCR; TCRdb's table is partial and in-frame only. The sample shows approximately 58,000 clones, approximately 80% of them seen only once. For these TCRs, the target antigens are not known. The source material was CD4+ T cells from PBMCs cultured without peptide, sampled before COVID-19 vaccination. These receptors were obtained from a human donor who received a COVID-19 vaccine.

V and J are TRBV10-2 and TRBJ1-5; D not certain. V was shortened by 6 bases and J by 0 bases, with 12 bases between the two germline ends. In germline, CDR1 is WSHSY, CDR2 SAAADI. This CDR3 has 15 residues. The CDR3 DNA reads TGCGCCAGCAGGGCGACCCAGTATAGCAATCAGCCCCAGCATTTT. Residues: CASRATQYSNQPQHF.

The genes are TRBV7-2 and TRBJ1-4; perhaps TRBD1 as D (6 bases). The CDR3 is 16 amino acids. Trimming left V 0 bases short and J 4 bases short, with 12 bases between. Germline V gene lookup returns CDR1 SGHTA and CDR2 FQGNSA. In DNA form, the CDR3 reads TGTGCCAGCAGCTTAGCTGGGGGGCTTAATAATGAAAAACTGTTTTTT. Translation gives CASSLAGGLNNEKLFF.

This chain connects TRBV2 to TRBJ1-2, with D maybe TRBD1 (5 bases). The germline V gene encodes CDR1 SNHLY and CDR2 FYNNEI. There are 11 residues in the CDR3. Between the trimmed V and J ends, which lost 4 bases and 10 bases, there was a span of 10 bases. The CDR3 nucleotides read TGTGCCAGCAGTGTAGGGGTAGACTACACCTTC. Protein product: CASSVGVDYTF.

This sequence joins TRBV12-3 or TRBV12-4 and TRBJ2-4, with a tentative D call TRBD2 (6 bases). CDR3 length: 13 amino acids. Trimming took 4 bases from V and 7 from J, leaving 11 bases between them. The CDR3 coding sequence is TGTGCCAGCAGTTCCTCCCGGGGGAACATTCAGTACTTC. Its protein is CASSSSRGNIQYF.

The chain employs TRBV6-6 and TRBJ1-2; TRBD1 is a possible D gene (5 bases). The germline V and J ends were trimmed by 6 bases and 5 bases, with 19 bases remaining between them. This CDR3 is 15 amino acids long. Germline loops: CDR1 MNHNY, CDR2 SVGAGI (reference sequence). As DNA, the CDR3 is TGTGCCAGCAGGGACACCCATAGCCCCGAGTATGGCTACACCTTC. Protein product: CASRDTHSPEYGYTF.

This clone was observed a few times. The rearrangement uses TRBV10-3 and TRBJ2-3; 9 nucleotides match TRBD1. Trimming took 11 bases from V and 4 from J; bases not matched to a gene: 19. CDR1 and CDR2 from the germline V gene are ENHRY and SYGVKD. This CDR3 spans 17 amino acids. CDR3 in DNA: TGTGCCCTAGCAACCCCTCTCGGGACAGGGAAGGCAGATACGCAGTATTTT. Encoded protein: CALATPLGTGKADTQYF.

This chain uses TRBV7-3 with TRBJ1-1, with no clear D. Trimming stripped 3 bases from V and 3 bases from J, with 8 bases between. CDR1 and CDR2 from the germline V gene are SGHTA and FQGTGA. The CDR3 totals 13 residues. CDR3 loop: CASSFDTYTEAFF. Here the CDR3 DNA reads TGTGCCAGCAGCTTTGACACCTACACTGAAGCTTTCTTT.

Here the CDR3 DNA reads TGTGCCAGCAGCGACCGGGACAGGGGGCCGAGGGGCGAGCAGTACGTC. Amino acid sequence: CASSDRDRGPRGEQYV. The genes are TRBV7-2 and TRBJ2-7; 12 nucleotides line up with TRBD1. The CDR3 runs to 16 residues. Germline V CDR1 and CDR2: SGHTA, FQGNSA. The V gene end was trimmed by 5 bases and the J gene end by 6 bases; junction bases not matched to a gene: 11.

The rearrangement links TRBV5-1 to TRBJ2-3, with TRBD2 as a possible D gene (6 bases). The length of the CDR3 is 14 residues. The V gene lost 4 bases and the J gene lost 3 bases, with 12 bases spanning the gap. Germline V gene lookup returns CDR1 SGHRS and CDR2 YFSETQ. The CDR3 sequence: CASSPRGGTDTQYF. In DNA, the CDR3 is TGCGCCAGCAGCCCGAGGGGAGGAACAGATACGCAGTATTTT.

The V gene is TRBV5-1, the J gene TRBJ2-5; TRBD2 aligns across 7 bases. The CDR3 is 17 residues long. CDR1 and CDR2 (germline): SGHRS, YFSETQ. After removal of 5 bases from V and 5 bases from J, the junction contained 18 bases not matched to a gene. CDR3 loop: CASSFDRDYDSRETQYF. CDR3 sequence (DNA): TGCGCCAGCAGTTTTGACCGGGACTACGATTCCCGGGAGACCCAGTACTTC.

The chain has TRBV6-4 and TRBJ1-6, with D perhaps TRBD1 (5 bases). Germline CDR1 MRHNA, CDR2 SNTAGT. With 6 bases removed from V and 6 bases from J, the gap between germline ends came to 15 bases. The CDR3 sequence is 15 residues long. CDR3 residues: CASSPDGGSNSPLHF. The CDR3, as DNA: TGTGCCAGCAGCCCTGATGGGGGAAGTAATTCACCCCTCCACTTT.

The chain links TRBV6-5 to TRBJ1-2, with D perhaps TRBD1 (6 bases). Germline V CDR1 and CDR2: MNHEY, SVGAGI. V was clipped by 2 bases and J by 5 bases, with 15 bases between them. This CDR3 contains 15 residues. The CDR3 nucleotides read TGTGCCAGCAGTTACGCGGGGGGCGGAACATATGGCTACACCTTC. Encoded protein: CASSYAGGGTYGYTF.

This rearrangement joins TRBV6-4 to TRBJ1-6, with 9 positions matching TRBD1. With 5 bases clipped from V and 10 bases from J, the junction kept 9 bases outside the gene matches. The CDR3 runs to 15 residues. CDR1 and CDR2 from the germline V gene are MRHNA and SNTAGT. The CDR3 nucleotides read TGTGCCAGCAGTCAAACGGGACAGGGAACCTCACCCCTCCACTTT. It encodes CASSQTGQGTSPLHF.

This clone showed up just once. The sample has other DNA sequences that encode this CDR3 too. This chain connects TRBV19 to TRBJ1-2; 7 positions agree with TRBD1. CDR1 is LNHDA and CDR2 is SQIVND in the germline V gene (reference sequence). The J segment lost 2 bases and the V segment lost 6 bases, leaving 3 bases of the junction unmatched. The CDR3 loop spans 13 amino acids. In DNA form, the CDR3 reads TGTGCCAGTAGCCGGGACAGCAACTATGGCTACACCTTC. Its protein is CASSRDSNYGYTF.

V is TRBV14 and J is TRBJ2-3; D not resolved. The germline CDR1 and CDR2 sequences are SGHDN and FVKESK. Deletions cut 2 bases from V and 1 base from J, with 4 bases between. The CDR3 extends over 13 amino acids. The CDR3 loop reads CASSQYGTDTQYF. The CDR3 DNA sequence: TGTGCCAGCAGCCAATACGGCACAGATACGCAGTATTTT.

The genes are TRBV10-1 and TRBJ2-5; TRBD1 is a possible D gene (5 bases). Germline V gene sequence: CDR1 WNHNN, CDR2 SYGVQD (reference sequence). The CDR3 is 14 amino acids. V was cut by 1 base and J by 4 bases, with 10 bases left in between. The CDR3 DNA sequence: TGCGCCAGCAGTGAGTTTCCAGGGCGAGAGACCCAGTACTTC. It yields the protein CASSEFPGRETQYF.

CDR3 amino acids: CASSVAGSGELFF. The CDR3 DNA is TGTGCCAGCAGCGTAGCGGGGTCCGGGGAGCTGTTTTTT. This sequence joins TRBV9 and TRBJ2-2; the D gene is possibly TRBD2 (5 bases). The CDR3 spans 13 residues. Per the germline V gene, CDR1 is SGDLS and CDR2 is YYNGEE. V lost 0 bases, J lost 6 bases, and 6 bases lay in between. The variable domain in full, completed from reference TRBV9 and TRBJ2-2, reads DSGVTQTPKHLITATGQRVTLRCSPRSGDLSVYWYQQSLDQGLQFLIQYYNGEERAKGNILERFSAQQFPDLHSELNLSSLELGDSALYFCASSVAGSGELFFGEGSRLTVL.

This chain joins TRBV25-1 and TRBJ1-2; D is undetermined. The CDR3 totals 15 residues. Trimming left V 1 base short and J 3 bases short, with 12 bases between. Germline CDR1 MGHDK, CDR2 SYGVNS. The CDR3 region is CASSESNARDYGYTF. The CDR3, as DNA: TGTGCCAGCAGTGAATCGAACGCCCGGGACTATGGCTACACCTTC.

The chain carries TRBV5-1 and TRBJ2-2; D unresolved. CDR1 SGHRS and CDR2 YFSETQ come from the germline V gene. This CDR3 spans 16 amino acids. The V end lost 0 bases, the J end lost 3 bases, and 12 bases lay between the germline ends. CDR3 amino acids: CASSLVGSKDTGELFF. The CDR3 nucleotides are TGCGCCAGCAGCTTGGTTGGGTCCAAGGACACCGGGGAGCTGTTTTTT.

This clone was recorded once. This rearrangement joins TRBV9 to TRBJ1-4; TRBD1 matches at 7 bases. The CDR3 contains 14 residues. Germline trimming cut 0 bases from V and 10 bases from J; bases unmatched to any gene: 6. Germline values: CDR1 SGDLS, CDR2 YYNGEE. Here the CDR3 reads CASSVVDRDAKLFF. The CDR3 coding sequence is TGTGCCAGCAGCGTAGTAGACAGGGACGCAAAACTGTTTTTT.

The chain couples TRBV19 to TRBJ2-2, with a tentative D call TRBD1 (6 bases). Germline CDR1 reads LNHDA; CDR2 reads SQIVND (reference sequence). The length of the CDR3 is 14 residues. V shed 5 bases and J shed 6 bases, with 13 bases lying between them. The CDR3 spells CASSPQGWAGELFF. The CDR3 coding sequence is TGTGCCAGTAGTCCACAGGGTTGGGCCGGGGAGCTGTTTTTT.

The V gene is TRBV3-1 (or the pseudogene TRBV3-2), the J gene TRBJ1-1; D uncertain. Germline V gene data show CDR1 as LGHDT and CDR2 as YNNKEL (reference sequence). V lost 8 bases and J 0 bases, leaving 13 bases between the germline ends. CDR3 length: 14 residues. DNA for the CDR3: TGTGCCAGCGTAAGTCCGGGGTTGAACACTGAAGCTTTCTTT. It yields the protein CASVSPGLNTEAFF.

This chain links TRBV10-1 with TRBJ1-6, with TRBD1 as a possible D gene (5 bases). V lost 2 bases to trimming and J lost 7 bases, with 15 bases between them. This CDR3 contains 16 residues. Germline V lookup: CDR1 WNHNN, CDR2 SYGVQD (reference sequence). The CDR3 loop reads CASSENLPGPNSPLHF. In DNA, the CDR3 is TGCGCCAGCAGTGAGAATCTCCCGGGGCCCAATTCACCCCTCCACTTT.

This chain links TRBV5-4 with TRBJ2-7; TRBD2 matches at 12 bases. CDR1 is SGHNT and CDR2 is YYREEE in the germline V gene (reference sequence). This CDR3 is built from 15 residues. Trimming at V came to 4 bases and at J to 5 bases, leaving 7 bases not matched to a gene. The CDR3 sequence is CASSVTSGGSHEQYV. DNA of the CDR3: TGTGCCAGCAGCGTCACTAGCGGGGGGAGCCACGAGCAGTACGTC.

The V and J genes are TRBV5-1 and TRBJ1-3; 9 bases fit TRBD1. This CDR3 spans 16 amino acids. Germline loops: CDR1 SGHRS, CDR2 YFSETQ. After removal of 2 bases from V and 2 bases from J, the junction contained 5 bases not matched to a gene. This CDR3 reads CASSLAGQGTGNTIYF. The DNA of the CDR3 is TGCGCCAGCAGCTTAGCGGGACAGGGCACTGGAAACACCATATATTTT.

This clone was picked up one time. This rearrangement joins TRBV9 to TRBJ2-3; 9 bases align to TRBD1. Germline CDR1 reads SGDLS; CDR2 reads YYNGEE. The junction had 6 bases not matched to a gene; V was cut back by 4 bases and J by 0 bases. The CDR3 spans 16 residues. The DNA for the CDR3 is TGTGCCAGCAGCAATAGGGACAGGGTAAGCACAGATACGCAGTATTTT. Amino acids: CASSNRDRVSTDTQYF.

V gene TRBV18 combines with J gene TRBJ2-3; D gene ambiguous. The length of the CDR3 is 15 residues. V lost 4 bases and J lost 0, with 11 bases in between. Looked up from germline, CDR1 is KGHSH and CDR2 is LQKENI. CDR3 residues: CASSRVDQSTDTQYF. CDR3 nucleotide sequence: TGTGCCAGCTCACGTGTGGACCAAAGCACAGATACGCAGTATTTT. Full variable domain (remainder filled in from reference TRBV18 and TRBJ2-3): NAGVMQNPRHLVRRRGQEARLRCSPMKGHSHVYWYRQLPEEGLKFMVYLQKENIIDESGMPKERFSAEFPKEGPSILRIQQVVRGDSAAYFCASSRVDQSTDTQYFGPGTRLTVL.

V gene TRBV2 combines with J gene TRBJ2-1; no firm D call. CDR1 SNHLY and CDR2 FYNNEI come from the germline V gene. This CDR3 is built from 12 residues. The V gene lost 7 bases and the J gene lost 4 bases, with 8 bases spanning the gap. The CDR3 sequence is CASNSQYNEQFF. The DNA for the CDR3 is TGTGCCAGCAATTCCCAATACAATGAGCAGTTCTTC.

The genes are TRBV7-2 and TRBJ2-3; 11 bases line up with TRBD2. This CDR3 is built from 18 residues. The germline CDR1 and CDR2 sequences are SGHTA and FQGNSA. Losses at the gene ends were 5 bases for V and 6 bases for J; bases not matched to a gene: 16. The CDR3 spells CASSPRRGSGGAGDTQYF. The CDR3 region has the DNA TGTGCCAGCAGCCCCCGCCGGGGTAGCGGGGGGGCGGGTGATACGCAGTATTTT.

This chain uses TRBV2 with TRBJ1-2; 8 positions match TRBD1. The CDR3 extends over 13 amino acids. The trim removed 5 bases at V and 4 bases at J, leaving 3 bases unmatched. Germline assignment: CDR1 SNHLY and CDR2 FYNNEI. CDR3 in DNA: TGTGCCAGCAGTCGGACAGGGAGCTATGGCTACACCTTC. Translation: CASSRTGSYGYTF.

The rearrangement uses TRBV9 and TRBJ1-3; D gene uncertain. The CDR3 is 16 residues long. Germline CDR1 is SGDLS and CDR2 is YYNGEE. The V end lost 0 bases, the J end lost 0 bases, and 10 bases lay between the germline ends. For the CDR3, the DNA is TGTGCCAGCAGCGTAGCTATGGCAGGCTCTGGAAACACCATATATTTT. This sequence encodes CASSVAMAGSGNTIYF.

The chain links TRBV6-6 to TRBJ2-7; the match to TRBD1 covers 7 bases. The CDR3 contains 12 residues. The V and J ends lost 10 bases and 5 bases, in that order; junction bases with no gene match: 8. From germline, CDR1 is MNHNY and CDR2 SVGAGI (reference sequence). CDR3 amino acids: CATSRGSHEQYV. The DNA of the CDR3 is TGTGCCACCTCCAGGGGGTCCCACGAGCAGTACGTC.